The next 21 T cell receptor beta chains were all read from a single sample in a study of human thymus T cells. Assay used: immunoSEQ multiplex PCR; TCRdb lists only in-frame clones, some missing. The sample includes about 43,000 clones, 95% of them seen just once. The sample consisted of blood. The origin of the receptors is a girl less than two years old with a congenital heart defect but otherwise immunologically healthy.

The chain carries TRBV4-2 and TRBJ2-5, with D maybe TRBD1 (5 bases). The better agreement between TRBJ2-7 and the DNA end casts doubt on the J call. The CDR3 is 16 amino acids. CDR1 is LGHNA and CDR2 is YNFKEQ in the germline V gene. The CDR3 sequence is CASSQDFTGVNYEQYF. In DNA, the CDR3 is TGTGCCAGCAGCCAAGATTTCACAGGCGTTAACTACGAGCAGTACTTC.

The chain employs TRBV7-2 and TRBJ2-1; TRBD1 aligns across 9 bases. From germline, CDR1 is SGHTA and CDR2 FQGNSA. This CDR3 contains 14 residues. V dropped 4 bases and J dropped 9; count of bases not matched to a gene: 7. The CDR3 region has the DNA TGTGCCAGCAGCTCGACAGGGGGGGCGGGTGAGCAGTTCTTC. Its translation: CASSSTGGAGEQFF. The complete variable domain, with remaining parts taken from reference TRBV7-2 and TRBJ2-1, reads GAGVSQSPSNKVTEKGKDVELRCDPISGHTALYWYRQSLGQGLEFLIYFQGNSAPDKSGLPSDRFSAERTGGSVSTLTIQRTQQEDSAVYLCASSSTGGAGEQFFGPGTRLTVL.

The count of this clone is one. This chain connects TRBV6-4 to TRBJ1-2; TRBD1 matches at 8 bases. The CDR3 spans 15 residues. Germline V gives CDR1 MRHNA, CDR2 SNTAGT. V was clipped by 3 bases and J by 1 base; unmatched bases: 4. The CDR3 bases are TGTGCCAGCAGTGAAACCGGGACAGGTAACTATGGCTACACCTTC. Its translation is CASSETGTGNYGYTF.

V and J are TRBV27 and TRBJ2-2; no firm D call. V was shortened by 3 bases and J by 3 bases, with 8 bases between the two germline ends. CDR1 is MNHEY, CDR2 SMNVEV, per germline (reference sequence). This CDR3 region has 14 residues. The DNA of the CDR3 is TGTGCCAGCAGTTTCCGGCAGCACACCGGGGAGCTGTTTTTT. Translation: CASSFRQHTGELFF.

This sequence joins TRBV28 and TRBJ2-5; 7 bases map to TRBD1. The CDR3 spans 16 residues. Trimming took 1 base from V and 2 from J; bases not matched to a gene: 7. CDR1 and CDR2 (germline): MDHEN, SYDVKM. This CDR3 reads CASSLYGTATQETQYF. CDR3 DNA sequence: TGTGCCAGCAGTTTATATGGGACAGCAACTCAAGAGACCCAGTACTTC.

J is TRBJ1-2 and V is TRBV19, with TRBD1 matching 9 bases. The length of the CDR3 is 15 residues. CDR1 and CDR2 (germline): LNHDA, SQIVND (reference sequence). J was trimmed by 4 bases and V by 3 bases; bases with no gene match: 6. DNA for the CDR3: TGTGCCAGTAGTATTCAGGGACAGGGCGGCTATGGCTACACCTTC. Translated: CASSIQGQGGYGYTF.

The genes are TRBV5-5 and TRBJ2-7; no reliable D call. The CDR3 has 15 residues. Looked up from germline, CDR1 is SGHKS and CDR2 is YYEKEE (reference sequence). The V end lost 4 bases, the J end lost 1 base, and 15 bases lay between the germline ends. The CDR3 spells CASSTYAGSSYEQYF. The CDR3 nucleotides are TGTGCCAGCAGCACATATGCCGGGTCTTCCTACGAGCAGTACTTC.

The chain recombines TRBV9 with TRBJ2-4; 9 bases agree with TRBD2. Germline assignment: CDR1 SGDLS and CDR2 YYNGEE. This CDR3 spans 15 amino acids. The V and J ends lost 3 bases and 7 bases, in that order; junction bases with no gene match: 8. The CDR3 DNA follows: TGTGCCAGCAGCGCCCATTTAGCGGGAGACAACATTCAGTACTTC. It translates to CASSAHLAGDNIQYF.

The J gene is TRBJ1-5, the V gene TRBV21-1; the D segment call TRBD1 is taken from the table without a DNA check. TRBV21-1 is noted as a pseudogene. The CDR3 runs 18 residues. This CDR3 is CASSKEDRDQQGYQPQHF. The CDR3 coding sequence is TGTGCCAGCAGCAAAGAGGACCGGGACCAGCAGGGGTACCAGCCCCAGCATTTT.

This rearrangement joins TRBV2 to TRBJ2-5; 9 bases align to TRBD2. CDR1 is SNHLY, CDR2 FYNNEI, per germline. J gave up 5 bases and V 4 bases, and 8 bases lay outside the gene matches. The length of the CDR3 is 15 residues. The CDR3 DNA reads TGTGCCAGCAGTGGGCTAGCGGGGATGGGGGAGACCCAGTACTTC. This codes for CASSGLAGMGETQYF. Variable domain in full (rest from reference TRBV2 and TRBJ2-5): EPEVTQTPSHQVTQMGQEVILRCVPISNHLYFYWYRQILGQKVEFLVSFYNNEISEKSEIFDDQFSVERPDGSNFTLKIRSTKLEDSAMYFCASSGLAGMGETQYFGPGTRLLVL.

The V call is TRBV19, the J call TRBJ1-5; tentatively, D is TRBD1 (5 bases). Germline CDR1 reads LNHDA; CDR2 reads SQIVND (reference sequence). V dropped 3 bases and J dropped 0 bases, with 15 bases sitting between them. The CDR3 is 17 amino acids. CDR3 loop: CASSIGLQELSNQPQHF. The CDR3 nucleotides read TGTGCCAGTAGTATCGGGCTACAGGAGCTTAGCAATCAGCCCCAGCATTTT. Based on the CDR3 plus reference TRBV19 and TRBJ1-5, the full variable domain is DGGITQSPKYLFRKEGQNVTLSCEQNLNHDAMYWYRQDPGQGLRLIYYSQIVNDFQKGDIAEGYSVSREKKESFPLTVTSAQKNPTAFYLCASSIGLQELSNQPQHFGDGTRLSIL.

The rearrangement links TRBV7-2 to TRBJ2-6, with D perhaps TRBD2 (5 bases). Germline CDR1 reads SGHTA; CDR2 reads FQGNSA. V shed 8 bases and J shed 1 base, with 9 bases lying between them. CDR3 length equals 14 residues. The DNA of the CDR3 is TGTGCCAGCGGGAGAGGGTCTGGGGCCAACGTCCTGACTTTC. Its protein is CASGRGSGANVLTF.

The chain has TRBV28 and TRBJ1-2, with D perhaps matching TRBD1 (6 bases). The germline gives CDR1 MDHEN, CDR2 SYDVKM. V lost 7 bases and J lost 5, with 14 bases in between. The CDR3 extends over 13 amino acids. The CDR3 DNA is TGTGCCAGCACGGAAGGGGGAAGATATGGCTACACCTTC. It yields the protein CASTEGGRYGYTF.

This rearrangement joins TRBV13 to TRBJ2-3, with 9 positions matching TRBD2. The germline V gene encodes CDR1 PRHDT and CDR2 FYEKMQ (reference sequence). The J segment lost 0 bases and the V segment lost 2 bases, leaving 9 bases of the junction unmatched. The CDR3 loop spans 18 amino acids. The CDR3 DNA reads TGTGCCAGCAGCTTATTCGGCCGGACTAGCGCGAGCACAGATACGCAGTATTTT. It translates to CASSLFGRTSASTDTQYF.

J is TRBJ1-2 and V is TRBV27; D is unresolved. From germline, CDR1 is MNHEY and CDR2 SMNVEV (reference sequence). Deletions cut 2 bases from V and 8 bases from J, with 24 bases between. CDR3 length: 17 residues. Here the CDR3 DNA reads TGTGCCAGCAGTTTAGGAGGGTTCCTCCGAAGACCCGAGGGCTACACCTTC. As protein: CASSLGGFLRRPEGYTF.

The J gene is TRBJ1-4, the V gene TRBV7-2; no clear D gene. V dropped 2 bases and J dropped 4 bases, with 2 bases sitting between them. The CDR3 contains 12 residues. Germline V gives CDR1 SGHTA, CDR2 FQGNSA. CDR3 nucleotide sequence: TGTGCCAGCAGCTTATTTAATGAAAAACTGTTTTTT. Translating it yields CASSLFNEKLFF.

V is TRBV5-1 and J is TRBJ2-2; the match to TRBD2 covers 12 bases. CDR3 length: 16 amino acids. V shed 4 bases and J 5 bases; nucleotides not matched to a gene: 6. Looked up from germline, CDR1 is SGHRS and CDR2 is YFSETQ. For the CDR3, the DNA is TGCGCCAGCAGCCCCGGACTAGCGGGATATACCGGGGAGCTGTTTTTT. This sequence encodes CASSPGLAGYTGELFF. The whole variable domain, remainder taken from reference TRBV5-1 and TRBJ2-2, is KAGVTQTPRYLIKTRGQQVTLSCSPISGHRSVSWYQQTPGQGLQFLFEYFSETQRNKGNFPGRFSGRQFSNSRSEMNVSTLELGDSALYLCASSPGLAGYTGELFFGEGSRLTVL.

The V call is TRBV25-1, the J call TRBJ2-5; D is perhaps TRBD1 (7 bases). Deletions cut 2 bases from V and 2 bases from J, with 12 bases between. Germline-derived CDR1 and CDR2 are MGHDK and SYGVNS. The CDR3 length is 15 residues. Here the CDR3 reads CASSERGLAQETQYF. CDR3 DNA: TGTGCCAGCAGTGAAAGGGGGCTAGCGCAAGAGACCCAGTACTTC.

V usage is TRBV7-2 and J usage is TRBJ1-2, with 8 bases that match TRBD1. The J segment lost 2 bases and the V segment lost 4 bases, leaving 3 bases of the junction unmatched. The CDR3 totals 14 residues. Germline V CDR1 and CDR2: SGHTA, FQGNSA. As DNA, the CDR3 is TGTGCCAGCAGCTCCAGGGGGCTAAACTATGGCTACACCTTC. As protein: CASSSRGLNYGYTF.

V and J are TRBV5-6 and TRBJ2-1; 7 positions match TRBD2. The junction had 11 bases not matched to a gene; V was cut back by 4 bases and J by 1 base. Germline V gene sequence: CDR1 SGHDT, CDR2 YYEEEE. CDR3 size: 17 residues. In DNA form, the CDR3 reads TGTGCCAGCAGCGATTACTTAGCGGGCTTTTCCTACAATGAGCAGTTCTTC. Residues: CASSDYLAGFSYNEQFF.

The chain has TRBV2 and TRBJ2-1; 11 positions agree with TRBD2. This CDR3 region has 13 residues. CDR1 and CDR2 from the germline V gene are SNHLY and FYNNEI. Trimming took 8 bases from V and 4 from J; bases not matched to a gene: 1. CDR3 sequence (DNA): TGTGCCAGCCGACTAGCGGGATACAATGAGCAGTTCTTC. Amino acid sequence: CASRLAGYNEQFF.